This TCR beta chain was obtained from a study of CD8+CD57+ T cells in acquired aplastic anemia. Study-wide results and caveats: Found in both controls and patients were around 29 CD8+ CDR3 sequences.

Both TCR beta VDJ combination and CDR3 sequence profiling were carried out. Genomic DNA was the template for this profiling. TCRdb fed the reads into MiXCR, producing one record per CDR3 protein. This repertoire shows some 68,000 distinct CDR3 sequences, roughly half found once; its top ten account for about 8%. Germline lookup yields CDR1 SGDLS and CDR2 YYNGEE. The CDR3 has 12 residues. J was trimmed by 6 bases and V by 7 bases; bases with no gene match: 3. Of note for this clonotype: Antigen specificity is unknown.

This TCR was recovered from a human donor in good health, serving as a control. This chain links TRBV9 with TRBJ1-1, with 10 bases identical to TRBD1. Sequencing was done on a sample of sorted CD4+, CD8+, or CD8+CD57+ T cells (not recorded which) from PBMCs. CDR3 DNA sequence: TGTGCCAGCGGGGACAGGGGCGCTGAAGCTTTCTTT. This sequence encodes CASGDRGAEAFF.